A selection of T cell receptor beta chains follows, all from one sample in a study of blood T cell repertoires in COVID-19. TCRdb's table, derived via immunoSEQ multiplex PCR, lists solely in-frame clones and lacks some. The sample contains about 82,000 clones, approximately 90% of which appear only once. The sequencing input was PBMCs or T cells enriched from blood (not recorded which). All receptors come from a woman aged 45 to 65 with acute COVID-19. The conserved cysteine and the conserved F or W are not part of the CDR3 here.

V gene: TRBV5-1; CDR3 protein: ASSWKGQPNTEAF
V gene: TRBV10-2; CDR3 protein: ASSEAREAF
V gene: TRBV7-2; CDR3 protein: ASSFGTGAYEQY
V gene: TRBV27; CDR3 protein: ASTPHPFGELF
V gene: TRBV7-9; CDR3 protein: ASSRGGWGDYGYT
V gene: TRBV19; CDR3 protein: ASSIPWGQGDYGYT
V gene: TRBV29-1; CDR3 protein: SGGGLDYGYT
V gene: TRBV9; CDR3 protein: ASSVEVAGGSTDTQY
V gene: TRBV30; CDR3 protein: AWSGGTGDLYEQY
V gene: TRBV28; CDR3 protein: ASSSPSPGLARDTQY
V gene: TRBV4-2; CDR3 protein: ASRQQGTASPLH
V gene: TRBV7-2; CDR3 protein: ASSLAFRGQGASEQY
V gene: TRBV29-1; CDR3 protein: SASTGGAETQY
V gene: TRBV7-9; CDR3 protein: ASSPRTGRGEAF